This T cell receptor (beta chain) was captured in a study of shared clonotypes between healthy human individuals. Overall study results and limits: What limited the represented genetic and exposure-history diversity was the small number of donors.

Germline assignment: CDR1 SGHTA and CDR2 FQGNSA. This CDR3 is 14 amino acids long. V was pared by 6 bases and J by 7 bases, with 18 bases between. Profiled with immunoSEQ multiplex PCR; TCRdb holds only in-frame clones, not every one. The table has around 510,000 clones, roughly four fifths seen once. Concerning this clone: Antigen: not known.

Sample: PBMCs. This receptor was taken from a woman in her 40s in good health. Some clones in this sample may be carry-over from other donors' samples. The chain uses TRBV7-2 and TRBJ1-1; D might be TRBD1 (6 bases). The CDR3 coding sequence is TGTGCCAGCAGACTCCCGGGGGGGCGCGATGAAGCTTTCTTT. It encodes CASRLPGGRDEAFF.